The sequence of this T cell receptor (beta chain) was determined in a study of shared clonotypes between healthy human individuals. General observations from the study: The study generally estimated greater richness for naive than memory subsets.

Using immunoSEQ multiplex PCR, the repertoire was profiled, and TCRdb retains in-frame clones only, with some absent. The table includes 330,000 or so clones, roughly 70% detected once. As to this clone: Its antigen is unidentified. A much larger clone differs from this one at a single base, so this may be a read error.

V gave up 5 bases and J gave up 3 bases; unmatched junction bases: 4. The CDR3 totals 14 residues. Per the germline V gene, CDR1 is MGHDK and CDR2 is SYGVNS. J is TRBJ1-5 and V is TRBV25-1; 7 positions agree with TRBD1. This TCR came from a man in his thirties or forties in good health. Sequencing was performed on memory CD4+ T cells sorted from blood. Subset meaning: CD45RA-negative fraction. Here the CDR3 DNA reads TGTGCCAGCAGTCAGACAGGGATCAATCAGCCCCAGCATTTT. This translates into CASSQTGINQPQHF.